This T cell receptor (beta chain) comes out of a study of T-cell reconstitution after alpha-beta-depleted transplantation in children. The V end lost 10 bases, the J end lost 6 bases, and 8 bases lay between the germline ends. The CDR3 covers 10 residues. The authors prepared the TCRbeta library with unique molecular identifiers. TCRdb processed the PCR reads anew with MiXCR; each CDR3 protein has one entry. The repertoire holds roughly 500,000 distinct CDR3 sequences, with 32% as singletons. Sequences were derived from PBMCs from the stem cell graft donor, sampled from the stem cell graft. The chain joins TRBV12-3 or TRBV12-4 to TRBJ2-3; D unclear. This clonotype was sampled from a human donor who donated a stem cell graft to a child with aplastic anemia. Here the CDR3 DNA reads TGTGCCACCCCACCTGATACGCAGTATTTT. This codes for CATPPDTQYF.